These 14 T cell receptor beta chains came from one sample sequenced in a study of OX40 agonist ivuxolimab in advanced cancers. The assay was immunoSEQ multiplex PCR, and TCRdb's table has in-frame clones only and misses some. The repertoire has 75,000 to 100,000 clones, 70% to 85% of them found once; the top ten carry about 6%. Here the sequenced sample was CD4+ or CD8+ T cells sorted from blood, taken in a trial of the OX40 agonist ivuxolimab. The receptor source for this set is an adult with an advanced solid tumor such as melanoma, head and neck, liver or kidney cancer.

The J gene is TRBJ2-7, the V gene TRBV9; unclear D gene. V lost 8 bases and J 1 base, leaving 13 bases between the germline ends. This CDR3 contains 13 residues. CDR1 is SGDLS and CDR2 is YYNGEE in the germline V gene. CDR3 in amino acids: CASKRRRSYEQYF. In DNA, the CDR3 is TGTGCCAGTAAGCGTAGAAGGTCCTACGAGCAGTACTTC. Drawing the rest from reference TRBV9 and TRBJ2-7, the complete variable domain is DSGVTQTPKHLITATGQRVTLRCSPRSGDLSVYWYQQSLDQGLQFLIQYYNGEERAKGNILERFSAQQFPDLHSELNLSSLELGDSALYFCASKRRRSYEQYFGPGTRLTVT.

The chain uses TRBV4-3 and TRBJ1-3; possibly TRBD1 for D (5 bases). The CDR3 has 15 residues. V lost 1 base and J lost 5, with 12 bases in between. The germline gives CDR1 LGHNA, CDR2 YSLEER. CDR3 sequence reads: CASSQVGGGRNTIYF. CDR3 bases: TGCGCCAGCAGCCAAGTGGGGGGTGGAAGAAACACCATATATTTT.

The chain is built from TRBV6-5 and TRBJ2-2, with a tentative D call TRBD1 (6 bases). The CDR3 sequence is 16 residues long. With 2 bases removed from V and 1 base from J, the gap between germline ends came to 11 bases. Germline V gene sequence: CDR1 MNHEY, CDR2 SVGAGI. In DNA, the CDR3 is TGTGCCAGCAGTTACAAACCACAGGGGAACACCGGGGAGCTGTTTTTT. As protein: CASSYKPQGNTGELFF.

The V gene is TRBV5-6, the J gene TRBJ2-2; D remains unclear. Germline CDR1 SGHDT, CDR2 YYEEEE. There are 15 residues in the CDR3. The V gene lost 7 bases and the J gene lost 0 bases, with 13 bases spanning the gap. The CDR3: CASARLTTNTGELFF. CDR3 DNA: TGTGCCAGCGCTAGGTTGACAACGAACACCGGGGAGCTGTTTTTT. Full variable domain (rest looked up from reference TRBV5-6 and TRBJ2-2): DAGVTQSPTHLIKTRGQQVTLRCSPKSGHDTVSWYQQALGQGPQFIFQYYEEEERQRGNFPDRFSGHQFPNYSSELNVNALLLGDSALYLCASARLTTNTGELFFGEGSRLTVL.

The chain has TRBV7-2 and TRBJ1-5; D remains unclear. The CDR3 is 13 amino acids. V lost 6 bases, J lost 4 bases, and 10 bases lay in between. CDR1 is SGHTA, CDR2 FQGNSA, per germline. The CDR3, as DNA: TGTGCCAGCAGTTGGGCCCAAAATCAGCCCCAGCATTTT. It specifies CASSWAQNQPQHF.

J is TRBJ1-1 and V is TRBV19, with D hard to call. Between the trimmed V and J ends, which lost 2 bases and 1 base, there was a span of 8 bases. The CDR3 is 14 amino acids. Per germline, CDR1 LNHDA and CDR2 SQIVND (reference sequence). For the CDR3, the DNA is TGTGCCAGTAGTATAACCCGGACGAACACTGAAGCTTTCTTT. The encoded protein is CASSITRTNTEAFF. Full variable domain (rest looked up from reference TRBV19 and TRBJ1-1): DGGITQSPKYLFRKEGQNVTLSCEQNLNHDAMYWYRQDPGQGLRLIYYSQIVNDFQKGDIAEGYSVSREKKESFPLTVTSAQKNPTAFYLCASSITRTNTEAFFGQGTRLTVV.

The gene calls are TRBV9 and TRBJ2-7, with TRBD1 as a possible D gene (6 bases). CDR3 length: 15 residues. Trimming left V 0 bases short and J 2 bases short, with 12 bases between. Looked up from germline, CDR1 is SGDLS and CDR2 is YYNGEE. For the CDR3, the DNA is TGTGCCAGCAGCGTAGCCGGGACACACACCTACGAGCAGTACTTC. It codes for CASSVAGTHTYEQYF.

The CDR3 sequence is CASSQGTGSNQKLFF. The CDR3 nucleotides read TGTGCCAGCAGCCAAGGGACAGGGTCAAATCAAAAACTGTTTTTT. V usage is TRBV7-6 and J usage is TRBJ1-4; TRBD1 matches 9 bases. Germline V lookup: CDR1 SGHVS, CDR2 FNYEAQ. V shed 5 bases and J 9 bases; nucleotides not matched to a gene: 10. CDR3 length: 15 amino acids.

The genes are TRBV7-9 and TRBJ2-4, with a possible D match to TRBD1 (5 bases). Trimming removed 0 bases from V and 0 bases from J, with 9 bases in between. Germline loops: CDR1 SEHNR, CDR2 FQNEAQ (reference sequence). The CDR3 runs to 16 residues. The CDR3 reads CASSLAQGIAKNIQYF. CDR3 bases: TGTGCCAGCAGCTTAGCGCAGGGCATAGCCAAAAACATTCAGTACTTC.

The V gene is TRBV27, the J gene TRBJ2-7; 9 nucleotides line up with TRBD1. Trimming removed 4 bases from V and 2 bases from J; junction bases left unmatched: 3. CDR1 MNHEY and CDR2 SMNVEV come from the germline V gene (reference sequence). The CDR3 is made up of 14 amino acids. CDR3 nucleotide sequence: TGTGCCAGCAGTTCGACAGGGGGGACCTACGAGCAGTACTTC. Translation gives CASSSTGGTYEQYF.

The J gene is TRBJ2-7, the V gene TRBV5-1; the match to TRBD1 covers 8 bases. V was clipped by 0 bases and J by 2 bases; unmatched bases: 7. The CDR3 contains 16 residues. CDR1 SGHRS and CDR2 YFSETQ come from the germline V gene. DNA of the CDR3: TGCGCCAGCAGCTTGGCAGCCGGGACAGGCACCTACGAGCAGTACTTC. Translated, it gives CASSLAAGTGTYEQYF.

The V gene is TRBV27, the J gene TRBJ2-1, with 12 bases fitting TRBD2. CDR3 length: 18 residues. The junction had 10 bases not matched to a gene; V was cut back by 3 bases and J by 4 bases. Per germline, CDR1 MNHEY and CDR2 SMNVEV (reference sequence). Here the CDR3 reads CASSLELAGGNQYNEQFF. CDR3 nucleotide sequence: TGTGCCAGCAGTTTGGAGCTAGCGGGGGGGAATCAGTACAATGAGCAGTTCTTC.

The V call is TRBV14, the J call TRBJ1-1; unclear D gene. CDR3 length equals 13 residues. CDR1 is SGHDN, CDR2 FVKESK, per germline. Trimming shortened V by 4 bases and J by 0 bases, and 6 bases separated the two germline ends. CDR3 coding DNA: TGTGCCAGCAGCCCCACACTGAACACTGAAGCTTTCTTT. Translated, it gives CASSPTLNTEAFF. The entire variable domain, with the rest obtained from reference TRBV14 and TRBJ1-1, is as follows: EAGVTQFPSHSVIEKGQTVTLRCDPISGHDNLYWYRRVMGKEIKFLLHFVKESKQDESGMPNNRFLAERTGGTYSTLKVQPAELEDSGVYFCASSPTLNTEAFFGQGTRLTVV.

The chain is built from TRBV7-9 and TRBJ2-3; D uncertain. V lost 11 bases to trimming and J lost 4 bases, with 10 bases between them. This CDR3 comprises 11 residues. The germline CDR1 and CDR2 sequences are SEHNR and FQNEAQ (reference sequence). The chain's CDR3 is CAGERADTQYF. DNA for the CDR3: TGTGCCGGAGAAAGAGCAGATACGCAGTATTTT.